This TCR beta chain was found in a study of blood T cell repertoires in COVID-19. TCRdb keeps only in-frame clones here, not all; method: immunoSEQ multiplex PCR. The data contain some 300,000 clones, just under 90% of them seen just once; the ten biggest clones take up roughly 2.8%. Looked up from germline, CDR1 is LNHDA and CDR2 is SQIVND (reference sequence). This CDR3 region has 14 residues. V was shortened by 9 bases and J by 7 bases, with 19 bases between the two germline ends. This sequence originates from a woman aged 45-65 years who had been exposed to COVID-19. The sample was PBMCs or T cells enriched from blood (not recorded which). V and J are TRBV19 and TRBJ2-1; maybe TRBD1 (5 bases). CDR3 residues: CASEVGRIGNEQFF. In nucleotides, the CDR3 is TGTGCCAGCGAGGTGGGGCGGATAGGGAATGAGCAGTTCTTC.